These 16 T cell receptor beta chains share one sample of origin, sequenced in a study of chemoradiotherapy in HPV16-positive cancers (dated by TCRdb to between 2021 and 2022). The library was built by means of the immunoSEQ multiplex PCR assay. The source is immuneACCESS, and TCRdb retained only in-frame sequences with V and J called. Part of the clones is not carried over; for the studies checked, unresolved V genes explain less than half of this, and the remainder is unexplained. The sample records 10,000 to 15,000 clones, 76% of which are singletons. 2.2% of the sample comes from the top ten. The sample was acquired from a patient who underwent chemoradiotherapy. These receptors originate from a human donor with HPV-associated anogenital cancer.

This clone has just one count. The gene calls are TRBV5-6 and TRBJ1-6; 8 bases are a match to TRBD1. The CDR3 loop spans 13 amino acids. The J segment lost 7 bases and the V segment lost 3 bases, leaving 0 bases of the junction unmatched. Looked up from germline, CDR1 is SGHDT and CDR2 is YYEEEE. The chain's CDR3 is CASSWTGNSPLHF. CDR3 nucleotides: TGTGCCAGCAGCTGGACAGGGAATTCACCCCTCCACTTT.

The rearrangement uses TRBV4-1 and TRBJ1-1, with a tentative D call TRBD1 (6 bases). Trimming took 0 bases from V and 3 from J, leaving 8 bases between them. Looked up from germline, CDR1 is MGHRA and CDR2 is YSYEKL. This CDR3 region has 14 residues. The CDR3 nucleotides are TGCGCCAGCAGCCAAGACCGACAGGACACTGAAGCTTTCTTT. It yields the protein CASSQDRQDTEAFF.

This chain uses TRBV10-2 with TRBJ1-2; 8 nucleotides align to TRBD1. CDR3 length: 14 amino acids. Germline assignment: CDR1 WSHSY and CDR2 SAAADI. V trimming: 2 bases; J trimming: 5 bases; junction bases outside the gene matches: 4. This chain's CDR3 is CASSEGGQGYGYTF. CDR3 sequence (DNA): TGCGCCAGCAGTGAGGGTGGACAGGGATATGGCTACACCTTC.

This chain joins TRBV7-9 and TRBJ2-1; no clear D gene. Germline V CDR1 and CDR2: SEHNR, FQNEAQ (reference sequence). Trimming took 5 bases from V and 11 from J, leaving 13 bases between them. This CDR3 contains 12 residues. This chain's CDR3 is CASSQNLDQQFF. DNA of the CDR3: TGTGCCAGCAGCCAGAATCTGGATCAGCAGTTCTTC.

CDR3 region: CASSFTSGVDNEQFF. In DNA form, the CDR3 reads TGTGCCAGCAGCTTCACTAGCGGGGTTGACAATGAGCAGTTCTTC. The V and J genes are TRBV9 and TRBJ2-1; 10 positions agree with TRBD2. The V gene end was trimmed by 4 bases and the J gene end by 5 bases; junction bases not matched to a gene: 6. Per the germline V gene, CDR1 is SGDLS and CDR2 is YYNGEE. The CDR3 runs to 15 residues. Together with reference TRBV9 and TRBJ2-1, the CDR3 gives the full variable domain: DSGVTQTPKHLITATGQRVTLRCSPRSGDLSVYWYQQSLDQGLQFLIQYYNGEERAKGNILERFSAQQFPDLHSELNLSSLELGDSALYFCASSFTSGVDNEQFFGPGTRLTVL.

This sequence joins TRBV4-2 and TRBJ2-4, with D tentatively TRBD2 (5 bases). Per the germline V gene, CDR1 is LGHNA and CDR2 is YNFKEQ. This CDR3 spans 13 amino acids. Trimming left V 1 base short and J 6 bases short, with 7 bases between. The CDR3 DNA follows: TGTGCCAGCAGCCAAGGAGAGGGAAACATTCAGTACTTC. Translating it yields CASSQGEGNIQYF.

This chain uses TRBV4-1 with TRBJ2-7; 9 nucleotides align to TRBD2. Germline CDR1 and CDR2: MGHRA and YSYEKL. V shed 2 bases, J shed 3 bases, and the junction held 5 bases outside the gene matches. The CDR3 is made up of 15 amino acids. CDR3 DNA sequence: TGCGCCAGCAGCCAAATAGCGGGGGCTGTCTACGAGCAGTACTTC. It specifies CASSQIAGAVYEQYF.

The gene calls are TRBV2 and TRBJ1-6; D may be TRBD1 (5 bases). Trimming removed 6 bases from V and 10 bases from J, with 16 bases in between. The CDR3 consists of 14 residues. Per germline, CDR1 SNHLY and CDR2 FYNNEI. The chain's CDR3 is CASRMGLLGSPLHF. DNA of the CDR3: TGTGCCAGCAGAATGGGGCTTTTGGGCTCACCCCTCCACTTT.

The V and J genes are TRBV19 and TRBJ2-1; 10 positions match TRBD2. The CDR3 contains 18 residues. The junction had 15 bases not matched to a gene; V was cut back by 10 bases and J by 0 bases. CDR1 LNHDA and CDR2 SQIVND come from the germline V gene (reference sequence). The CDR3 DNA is TGTGCCACTAACCCCAGGGGGCAGCGGGGGGGCTCCTACAATGAGCAGTTCTTC. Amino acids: CATNPRGQRGGSYNEQFF.

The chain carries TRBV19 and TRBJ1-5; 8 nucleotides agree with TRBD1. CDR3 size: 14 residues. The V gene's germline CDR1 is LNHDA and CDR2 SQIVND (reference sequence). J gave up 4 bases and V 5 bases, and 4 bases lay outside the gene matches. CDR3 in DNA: TGTGCCAGTAGTTTTACAGGGGGTAATCAGCCCCAGCATTTT. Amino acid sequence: CASSFTGGNQPQHF.

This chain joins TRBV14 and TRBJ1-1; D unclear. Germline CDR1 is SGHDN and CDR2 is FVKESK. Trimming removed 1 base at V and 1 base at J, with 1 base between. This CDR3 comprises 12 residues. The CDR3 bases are TGTGCCAGCAGCCAAGGGAACACTGAAGCTTTCTTT. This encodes CASSQGNTEAFF. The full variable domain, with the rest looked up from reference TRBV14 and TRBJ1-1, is EAGVTQFPSHSVIEKGQTVTLRCDPISGHDNLYWYRRVMGKEIKFLLHFVKESKQDESGMPNNRFLAERTGGTYSTLKVQPAELEDSGVYFCASSQGNTEAFFGQGTRLTVV.

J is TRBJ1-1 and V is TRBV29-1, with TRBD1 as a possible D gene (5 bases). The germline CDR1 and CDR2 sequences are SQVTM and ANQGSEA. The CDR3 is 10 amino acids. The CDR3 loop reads CRAGGTEAFF. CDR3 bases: TGCAGGGCCGGGGGCACTGAAGCTTTCTTT.

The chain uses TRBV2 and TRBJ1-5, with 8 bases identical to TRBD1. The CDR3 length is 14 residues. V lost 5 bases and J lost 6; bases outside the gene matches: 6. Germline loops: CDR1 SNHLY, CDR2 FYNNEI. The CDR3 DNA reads TGTGCCAGCAGTCTACAGGGGGGAGGTCAGCCCCAGCATTTT. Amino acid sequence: CASSLQGGGQPQHF.

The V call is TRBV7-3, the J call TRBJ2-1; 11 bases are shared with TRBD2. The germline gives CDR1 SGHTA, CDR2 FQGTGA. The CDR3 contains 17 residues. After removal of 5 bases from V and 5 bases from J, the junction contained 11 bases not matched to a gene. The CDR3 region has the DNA TGTGCCAGCAGCATTGCTTCCGGGACTAGCGGAAACAATGAGCAGTTCTTC. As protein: CASSIASGTSGNNEQFF.

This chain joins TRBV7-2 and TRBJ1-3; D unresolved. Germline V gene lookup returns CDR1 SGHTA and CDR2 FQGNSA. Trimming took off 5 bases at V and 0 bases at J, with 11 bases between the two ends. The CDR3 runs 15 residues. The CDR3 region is CASSRTRSSGNTIYF. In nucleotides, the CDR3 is TGTGCCAGCAGCCGGACTCGCAGCTCTGGAAACACCATATATTTT.

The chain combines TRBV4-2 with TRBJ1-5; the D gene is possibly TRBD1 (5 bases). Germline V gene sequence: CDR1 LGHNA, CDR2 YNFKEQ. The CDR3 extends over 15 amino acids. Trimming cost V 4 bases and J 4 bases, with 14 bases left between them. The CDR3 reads CASSPRGGGNQPQHF. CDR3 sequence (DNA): TGTGCCAGCAGCCCCCGCGGGGGGGGGAATCAGCCCCAGCATTTT.